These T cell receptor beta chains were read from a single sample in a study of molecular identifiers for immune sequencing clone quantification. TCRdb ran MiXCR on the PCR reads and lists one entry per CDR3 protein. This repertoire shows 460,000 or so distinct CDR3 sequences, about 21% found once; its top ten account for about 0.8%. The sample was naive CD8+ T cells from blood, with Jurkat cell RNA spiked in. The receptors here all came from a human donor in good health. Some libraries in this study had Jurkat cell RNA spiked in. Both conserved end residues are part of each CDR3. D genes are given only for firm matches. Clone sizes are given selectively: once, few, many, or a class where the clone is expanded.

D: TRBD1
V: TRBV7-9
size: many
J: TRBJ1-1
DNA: TGTGCCAGCAGCCCAGCCCAATGGGACAGGGCGAACACTGAAGCTTTCTTT
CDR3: CASSPAQWDRANTEAFF

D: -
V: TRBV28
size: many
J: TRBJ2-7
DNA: TGTGCCAGCAGTACTCGGGACAAGAATTACGAGCAGTACTTC
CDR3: CASSTRDKNYEQYF

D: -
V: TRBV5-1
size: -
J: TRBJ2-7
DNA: TGCGCCAGCAGCTTGGCACCCGCAGGGCCCACCTACGAGCAGTACTTC
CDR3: CASSLAPAGPTYEQYF

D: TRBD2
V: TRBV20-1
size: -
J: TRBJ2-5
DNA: TGCAGTGCTAGAGATCTTGGACTCCTGGGGGGGGAGACCCAGTACTTC
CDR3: CSARDLGLLGGETQYF

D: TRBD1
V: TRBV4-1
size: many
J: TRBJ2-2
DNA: TGCGCCAGCAGCCCCGGGACAGAGGCGAACACCGGGGAGCTGTTTTTT
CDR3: CASSPGTEANTGELFF

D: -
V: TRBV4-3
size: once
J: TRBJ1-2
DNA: TGCGCCAGCAGCCAATGGGCTAACTATGGCTACACCTTC
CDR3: CASSQWANYGYTF

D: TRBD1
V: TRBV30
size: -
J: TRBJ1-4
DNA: TGTGCCTGGTCGGGACAGGGATATGAAAAACTGTTTTTT
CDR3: CAWSGQGYEKLFF

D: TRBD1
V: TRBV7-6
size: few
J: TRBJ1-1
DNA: TGTGCCAGCAGCTTAGTCACGGACAGGGTGAACACTGAAGCTTTCTTT
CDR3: CASSLVTDRVNTEAFF

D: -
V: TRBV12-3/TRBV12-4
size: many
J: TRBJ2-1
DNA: TGTGCCAGCAGTTTAGCGCCGCCGCCCGGTGAGCAGTTCTTC
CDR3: CASSLAPPPGEQFF

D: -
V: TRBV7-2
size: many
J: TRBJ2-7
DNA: TGTGCCAGCAGCTTAGTCCAGGGACCCGAGCAGTACTTC
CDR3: CASSLVQGPEQYF

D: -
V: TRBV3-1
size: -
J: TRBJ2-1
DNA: TGTGCCAGCAGCCAAGAAGCCAGCTCCTACAATGAGCAGTTCTTC
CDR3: CASSQEASSYNEQFF

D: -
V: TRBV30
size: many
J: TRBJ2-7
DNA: TGTGCCTATAAACAGGGACCCTACGAGCAGTACTTC
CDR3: CAYKQGPYEQYF

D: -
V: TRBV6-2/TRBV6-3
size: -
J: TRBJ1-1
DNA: TGTGCCAGCAGTTACGTACAGGGTGAGATGAACACTGAAGCTTTCTTT
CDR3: CASSYVQGEMNTEAFF

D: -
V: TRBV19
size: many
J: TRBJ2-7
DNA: TGTGCCAGTAGTGCCCCGGGATACGAGCAGTACTTC
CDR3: CASSAPGYEQYF

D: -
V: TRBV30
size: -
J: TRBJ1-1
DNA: TGTGCCTGGAGTGTACTAGGTCGAACTGAAGCTTTCTTT
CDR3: CAWSVLGRTEAFF

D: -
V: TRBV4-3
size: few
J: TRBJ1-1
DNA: TGCGCCAGCAGCCAAGTTCTGGGGAACACTGAAGCTTTCTTT
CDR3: CASSQVLGNTEAFF

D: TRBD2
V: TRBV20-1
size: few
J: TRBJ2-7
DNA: TGCAGTGCTAGAGAAACCGGGACTAGCGTGTACGAGCAGTACTTC
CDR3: CSARETGTSVYEQYF

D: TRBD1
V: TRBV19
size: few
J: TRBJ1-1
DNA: TGTGCCAGTACAGGGGGGCCGGTTCAGAACACTGAAGCTTTCTTT
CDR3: CASTGGPVQNTEAFF

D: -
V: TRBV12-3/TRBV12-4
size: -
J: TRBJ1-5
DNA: TGTGCCACGCGTCAGGGGCACAGTCAGCCCCAGCATTTT
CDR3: CATRQGHSQPQHF

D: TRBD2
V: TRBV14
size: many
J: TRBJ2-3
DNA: TGTGCCAGCAGCCAAGATTGGTGGACTAGGACGGGCGACACAGATACGCAGTATTTT
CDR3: CASSQDWWTRTGDTDTQYF

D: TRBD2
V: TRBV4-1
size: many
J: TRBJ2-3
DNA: TGCGCCAGCAGCCAAGAGCCTAGCGGGGGCGCAGATACGCAGTATTTT
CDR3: CASSQEPSGGADTQYF

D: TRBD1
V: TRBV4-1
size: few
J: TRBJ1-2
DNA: TGCGCCAGCAGCCAGGGACAGGTCGTTGGTGGCTACACCTTC
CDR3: CASSQGQVVGGYTF

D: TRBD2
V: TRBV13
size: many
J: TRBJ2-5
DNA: TGTGCCAGCAGCCAGACTAGCGGGGACCAAGAGACCCAGTACTTC
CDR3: CASSQTSGDQETQYF

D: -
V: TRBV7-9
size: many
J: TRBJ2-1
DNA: TGTGCCAGCAGACTGCAGGGGTATAATGAGCAGTTCTTC
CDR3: CASRLQGYNEQFF

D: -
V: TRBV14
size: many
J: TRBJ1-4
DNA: TGTGCCAGCAGCCAAGCGTCGAGTGGGGTTGTCGGGACTGAAAAACTGTTTTTT
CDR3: CASSQASSGVVGTEKLFF

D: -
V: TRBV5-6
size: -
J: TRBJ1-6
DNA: TGTGCCAGCAGCTCGCCGGGTGGCGCCCGTTCACCCCTCCACTTT
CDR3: CASSSPGGARSPLHF

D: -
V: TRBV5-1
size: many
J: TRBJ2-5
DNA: TGCGCCAGCAGCTTGGCGGGTTCCCGCTCCTCGGAGACCCAGTACTTC
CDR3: CASSLAGSRSSETQYF

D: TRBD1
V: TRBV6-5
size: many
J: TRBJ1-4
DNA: TGTGCCAGCAGTTACTCGACAGGGGCTAATGAAAAACTGTTTTTT
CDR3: CASSYSTGANEKLFF

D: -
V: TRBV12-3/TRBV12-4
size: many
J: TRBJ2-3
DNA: TGTGCCAGCACCCTTTGGTCCGATACGCAGTATTTT
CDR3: CASTLWSDTQYF

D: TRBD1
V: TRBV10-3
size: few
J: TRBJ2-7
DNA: TGTGCCATCAGTGAGTCAGGACAGGGATACGAGCAGTACTTC
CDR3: CAISESGQGYEQYF

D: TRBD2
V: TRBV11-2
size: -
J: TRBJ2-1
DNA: TGTGCCAGCAGCTCCAATAGCGGGGGGGCCGGCAATGAGCAGTTCTTC
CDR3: CASSSNSGGAGNEQFF

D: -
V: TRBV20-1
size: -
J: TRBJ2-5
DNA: TGCAGTGCTAGAGATGCGGGGTCGATCGGTGCAGAAGAGACCCAGTACTTC
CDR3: CSARDAGSIGAEETQYF

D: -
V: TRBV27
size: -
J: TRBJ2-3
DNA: TGTGCCAGCAGTTTAATCCCCCTAACGGACGGCAGCACAGATACGCAGTATTTT
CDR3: CASSLIPLTDGSTDTQYF

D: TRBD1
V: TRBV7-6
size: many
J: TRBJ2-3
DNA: TGTGCCAGCAGCTTAACAGGGGCCGTCACAGATACGCAGTATTTT
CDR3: CASSLTGAVTDTQYF

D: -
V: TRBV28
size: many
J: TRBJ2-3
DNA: TGTGCCAGCAGAAGAGGACGAGACACAGATACGCAGTATTTT
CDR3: CASRRGRDTDTQYF

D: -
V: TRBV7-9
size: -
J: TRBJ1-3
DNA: TGTGCCAGCAGCCCCATGACAGAGGGATCTGGAAACACCATATATTTT
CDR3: CASSPMTEGSGNTIYF

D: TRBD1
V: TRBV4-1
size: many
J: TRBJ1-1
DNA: TGCGCCAGCAGCCAGGGACAGGAAAACACTGAAGCTTTCTTT
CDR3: CASSQGQENTEAFF

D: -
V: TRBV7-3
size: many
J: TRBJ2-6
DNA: TGTGCCAGCAGCCCCGGGAACTCTGGGGCCAACGTCCTGACTTTC
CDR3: CASSPGNSGANVLTF

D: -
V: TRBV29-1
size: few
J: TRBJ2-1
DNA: TGCAGCGTTGCCCACCGCGACGGATACAATGAGCAGTTCTTC
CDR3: CSVAHRDGYNEQFF

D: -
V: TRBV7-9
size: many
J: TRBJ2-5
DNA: TGTGCCAGCAGCCACCCGGGACACCAAATAGAGGTTGCGAACTTC
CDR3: CASSHPGHQIEVANF

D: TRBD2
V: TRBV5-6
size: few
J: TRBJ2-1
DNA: TGTGCCAGCAGGATGGGGGTAGCGGGGTTCTACAATGAGCAGTTCTTC
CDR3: CASRMGVAGFYNEQFF

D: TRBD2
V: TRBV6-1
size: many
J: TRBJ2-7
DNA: TGTGCCAGCACCAAGGGAGGGCTTTACTACGAGCAGTACTTC
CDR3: CASTKGGLYYEQYF

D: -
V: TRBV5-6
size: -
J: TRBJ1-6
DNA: TGTGCCAGCAGCCACGATAATTCACCCCTCCACTTT
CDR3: CASSHDNSPLHF

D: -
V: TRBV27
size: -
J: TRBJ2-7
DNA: TGTGCCAGCAGTTTATCCCCAACAGGGAACGAGCAGTACTTC
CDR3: CASSLSPTGNEQYF

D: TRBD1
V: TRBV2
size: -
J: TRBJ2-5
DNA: TGTGCCAGCAGTGGCCGGGACAGGGAAATCCAAGAGACCCAGTACTTC
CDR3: CASSGRDREIQETQYF

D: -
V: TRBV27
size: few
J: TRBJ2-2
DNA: TGTGCCAGCAGACTACGGGGGGCGGGAACCGGGGAGCTGTTTTTT
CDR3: CASRLRGAGTGELFF

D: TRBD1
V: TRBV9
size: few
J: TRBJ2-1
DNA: TGTGCCAGCAGCGTAGCGTCGAGACAGGGGCTGGGTGAGCAGTTCTTC
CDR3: CASSVASRQGLGEQFF

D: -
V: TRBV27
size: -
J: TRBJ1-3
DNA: TGTGCCAGCAGTCTGGGGGCGTCTGCTGGAAACACCATATATTTT
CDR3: CASSLGASAGNTIYF

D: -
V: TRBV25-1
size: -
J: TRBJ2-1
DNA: TGTGCCAGCAGTGAAGGTGTAGCGGTCTTTGACAATGAGCAGTTCTTC
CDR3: CASSEGVAVFDNEQFF

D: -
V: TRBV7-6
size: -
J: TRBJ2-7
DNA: TGTGCCAGCAGCCCCAGAATCGCAGGGAAGGAGGAGCAGTACTTC
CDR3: CASSPRIAGKEEQYF

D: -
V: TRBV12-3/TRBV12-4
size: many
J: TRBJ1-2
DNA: TGTGCCAGCAGTCCATCACCTTCTTATCAGGGAACCGGGGGCTACACCTTC
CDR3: CASSPSPSYQGTGGYTF

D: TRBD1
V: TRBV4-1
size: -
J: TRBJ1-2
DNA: TGCGCCAGCAGCCAAGAACAGGGGGCAATCTATGGCTACACCTTC
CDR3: CASSQEQGAIYGYTF